A single sample gave rise to the 8 T cell receptor beta chains below, sequenced in a study of radiotherapy plus CTLA-4 blockade in lung cancer. Generated by immunoSEQ multiplex PCR, the TCRdb table keeps only in-frame clones and is missing some. The data contain 39,000 or so clones, over 70% of them singletons. The sample here was peripheral blood, taken from a patient treated with radiotherapy plus ipilimumab. The origin of the receptors is a human donor with non-small cell lung cancer who had stable disease on radiotherapy plus ipilimumab.

The chain uses TRBV18 and TRBJ1-6; no clear D. This CDR3 comprises 15 residues. Germline assignment: CDR1 KGHSH and CDR2 LQKENI. Trimming pared 3 bases from V and 7 bases from J, leaving 13 bases between. DNA for the CDR3: TGTGCCAGCTCACCTCAGGAGGGAAGGAATTCACCCCTCCACTTT. Translation: CASSPQEGRNSPLHF.

This chain connects TRBV18 to TRBJ2-5, with D tentatively TRBD2 (5 bases). The germline V and J ends were trimmed by 3 bases and 1 base, with 12 bases remaining between them. From germline, CDR1 is KGHSH and CDR2 LQKENI. The CDR3 covers 15 residues. CDR3 coding DNA: TGTGCCAGCTCACCGTTCGACGGGGTCCAAGAGACCCAGTACTTC. This translates into CASSPFDGVQETQYF.

The V call is TRBV10-3, the J call TRBJ2-1, with D possibly TRBD2 on 5 matching bases. The ends were cut back, 6 bases at V and 8 bases at J, with 11 bases in the middle. CDR3 length: 12 residues. Germline CDR1 reads ENHRY; CDR2 reads SYGVKD. CDR3 protein: CAISLREHEQFF. CDR3 bases: TGTGCCATCAGCCTCCGGGAACATGAGCAGTTCTTC.

This chain uses TRBV4-3 with TRBJ1-2, with D maybe TRBD1 (5 bases). CDR1 is LGHNA, CDR2 YSLEER, per germline. This CDR3 contains 14 residues. Trimming took 4 bases from V and 3 from J, leaving 12 bases between them. CDR3 nucleotide sequence: TGCGCCAGCAGCCGAGGGGAGGGCGACTATGGCTACACCTTC. Translation gives CASSRGEGDYGYTF.

This sequence joins TRBV19 and TRBJ2-3; perhaps TRBD2 as D (6 bases). V lost 5 bases and J lost 3, with 15 bases in between. Germline CDR1 reads LNHDA; CDR2 reads SQIVND (reference sequence). The CDR3 totals 15 residues. The DNA of the CDR3 is TGTGCCAGTAGTCTATTTGGGGGGATTACAGATACGCAGTATTTT. This gives the protein CASSLFGGITDTQYF.

This chain uses TRBV9 with TRBJ2-7; D possibly corresponds to TRBD1 (6 bases). Germline CDR1 is SGDLS and CDR2 is YYNGEE. The CDR3 totals 15 residues. The V end lost 0 bases, the J end lost 0 bases, and 10 bases lay between the germline ends. CDR3: CASSVAGHDSYEQYF. CDR3 bases: TGTGCCAGCAGCGTAGCGGGACACGACTCCTACGAGCAGTACTTC.

This clone was seen only a few times. The chain uses TRBV2 and TRBJ1-2; 8 bases agree with TRBD1. This CDR3 contains 15 residues. V gave up 0 bases and J gave up 5 bases; unmatched junction bases: 5. Looked up from germline, CDR1 is SNHLY and CDR2 is FYNNEI. The CDR3 nucleotides read TGTGCCAGCAGTGAAGCGTCCACAGGGGGGTATGGCTACACCTTC. Translation gives CASSEASTGGYGYTF.

The chain joins TRBV7-3 to TRBJ1-1; D call uncertain. Germline values: CDR1 SGHTA, CDR2 FQGTGA. CDR3 length equals 12 residues. V lost 5 bases and J 0 bases, leaving 4 bases between the germline ends. The CDR3 sequence is CASSTLNTEAFF. CDR3 nucleotide sequence: TGTGCCAGCAGCACACTGAACACTGAAGCTTTCTTT.